This T cell receptor beta chain is drawn from a study of T cell repertoires in cytomegalovirus infection. In the study overall: Well-studied HLA-B-restricted epitopes and recently identified HLA-C-restricted epitopes of CMV were both used in the study. CMV infection plus the matching HLA type was flagged by public TCR beta signatures. Study-level results: Carriers of CMV plus the relevant HLA were identified by cumulative public TCR beta family frequency. There were HLA-C-restricted CMV-specific TCR beta clonotypes dominating the ex vivo response.

This CDR3 has 13 residues. The germline V gene has CDR1 SEHNR and CDR2 FQNEAQ (reference sequence). V was shortened by 6 bases and J by 4 bases, with 12 bases between the two germline ends. This clonotype was observed a handful of times. Its antigen is still unknown. TCRdb passed the reads through MiXCR, listing each CDR3 protein once. The data contain some 940,000 distinct CDR3 sequences, around a third of them singletons. This specimen consisted of cultured CD8+ T cells from PBMCs, obtained from culture after CMV antigen stimulation. This clonotype originated in a human donor in good health (CMV status not recorded). Some clones in this sample may be carry-over from other donors' samples. The rearrangement links TRBV7-9 to TRBJ1-2; D remains ambiguous. The CDR3 loop is CASSVGLRYGYTF. The DNA for the CDR3 is TGTGCCAGCAGTGTAGGACTTCGCTATGGCTACACCTTC.